The clone carrying this T cell receptor beta chain was recorded only once. The data were taken from a study of blood T cell repertoires in COVID-19. Measured with immunoSEQ multiplex PCR; TCRdb has only the in-frame clones, and not every one. In the table there are fewer than 250,000 clones, around 83% of which are singletons. The CDR3 runs to 14 residues. The germline CDR1 and CDR2 sequences are LNHDA and SQIVND (reference sequence). The trim removed 5 bases at V and 3 bases at J, leaving 4 bases unmatched. The sequence derives from a woman in her fifties or sixties with acute or convalescent COVID-19. This rearrangement joins TRBV19 to TRBJ1-1, with 9 bases identical to TRBD1. The sample taken for sequencing was peripheral blood. The CDR3 region has the DNA TGTGCCAGTAGTTACAGGGGGCGCGACACTGAAGCTTTCTTT. Amino acid sequence: CASSYRGRDTEAFF.